The sequence of this T cell receptor beta chain was determined in a study of blood T cell repertoires in COVID-19. On the study more broadly: From the United States, Italy and Spain came samples of acute and convalescent COVID-19.

Participant ages covered roughly 18 to 89 years across 25 or so US areas. Cohort assignment relied on participant-reported clinical history. Worth noting for this clone: Other DNA sequences from this sample encode an identical CDR3 as well.

Original handling: Scientists estimated how many nucleated cells there were by amplifying reference gene primers. Some clones are missing from TCRdb's copy, which holds only in-frame ones; the method was immunoSEQ multiplex PCR. V and J calls and clone size are those listed in that table; D and trimming were worked out from the DNA. There are around 140,000 clones in the sample; roughly nine tenths occur only once, and 4% lies in the top ten. The CDR3 covers 14 residues. The V gene end was trimmed by 6 bases and the J gene end by 7 bases; junction bases not matched to a gene: 8. Germline V lookup: CDR1 SGHTA, CDR2 FQGNSA.

The receptor comes from a woman in her 40s who had been exposed to COVID-19. V gene TRBV7-2 combines with J gene TRBJ1-5; 8 bases are shared with TRBD1. Source material: PBMCs or T cells enriched from blood (not recorded which). The CDR3 here is CASSFDRGGQPQHF. DNA of the CDR3: TGTGCCAGCAGTTTTGACAGGGGAGGGCAGCCCCAGCATTTT.